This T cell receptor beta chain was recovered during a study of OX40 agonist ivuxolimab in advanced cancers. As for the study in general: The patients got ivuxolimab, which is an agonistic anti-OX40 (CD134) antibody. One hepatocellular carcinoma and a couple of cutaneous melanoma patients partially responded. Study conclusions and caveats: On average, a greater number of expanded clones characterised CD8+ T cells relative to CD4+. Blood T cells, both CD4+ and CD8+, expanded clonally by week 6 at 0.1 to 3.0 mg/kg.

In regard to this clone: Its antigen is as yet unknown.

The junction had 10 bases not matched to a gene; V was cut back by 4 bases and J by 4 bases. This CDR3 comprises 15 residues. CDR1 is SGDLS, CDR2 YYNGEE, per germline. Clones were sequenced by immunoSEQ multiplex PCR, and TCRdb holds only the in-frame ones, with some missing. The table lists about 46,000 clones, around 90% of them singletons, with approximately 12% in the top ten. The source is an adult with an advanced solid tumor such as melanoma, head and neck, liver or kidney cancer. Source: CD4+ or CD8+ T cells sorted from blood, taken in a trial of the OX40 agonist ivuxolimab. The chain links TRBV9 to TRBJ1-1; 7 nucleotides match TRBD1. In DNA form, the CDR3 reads TGTGCCAGCAGCCCAAGAACAGGGGTGGTCACTGAAGCTTTCTTT. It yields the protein CASSPRTGVVTEAFF. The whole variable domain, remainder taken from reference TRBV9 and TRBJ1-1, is DSGVTQTPKHLITATGQRVTLRCSPRSGDLSVYWYQQSLDQGLQFLIQYYNGEERAKGNILERFSAQQFPDLHSELNLSSLELGDSALYFCASSPRTGVVTEAFFGQGTRLTVV.